These 17 T cell receptor beta chains came from one sample sequenced in a study of T cells after yellow fever vaccination. Using its own MiXCR run on the 5' RACE reads, TCRdb lists one record per CDR3 protein. The sample yields around 310,000 distinct CDR3 sequences, 8.7% seen once. The sample consisted of PBMCs, taken on the day of the first yellow fever vaccination. Source of these receptors: a man aged 18 to 29 who received the YFV17D yellow fever vaccine.

The chain uses TRBV7-9 and TRBJ2-7; D is uncertain. The CDR3 is 14 residues long. Trimming removed 2 bases from V and 2 bases from J, with 10 bases in between. CDR1 is SEHNR, CDR2 FQNEAQ, per germline (reference sequence). This CDR3 is CASSLRQEPYEQYV. In nucleotides, the CDR3 is TGTGCCAGCAGCTTAAGGCAGGAACCCTACGAGCAGTACGTC.

This clonotype showed up just a few times. This rearrangement joins TRBV28 to TRBJ1-4; possibly TRBD1 for D (5 bases). Germline V lookup: CDR1 MDHEN, CDR2 SYDVKM. Trimming removed 8 bases from V and 3 bases from J, with 10 bases in between. This CDR3 is built from 13 residues. The chain's CDR3 is CASGGGANEKLFF. Written as DNA, the CDR3 is TGTGCCAGCGGCGGGGGGGCTAATGAAAAACTGTTTTTT.

The rearrangement joins TRBV14 to TRBJ2-7; a weak D match, TRBD2 (6 bases). CDR1 and CDR2 (germline): SGHDN, FVKESK. Between the trimmed V and J ends, which lost 4 bases and 3 bases, there was a span of 16 bases. This CDR3 is 15 amino acids long. The CDR3 loop reads CASSRGNGGVYEQYF. The CDR3 DNA reads as TGTGCCAGCAGCCGGGGTAATGGAGGGGTCTACGAGCAGTACTTC. The full variable domain, in which reference TRBV14 and TRBJ2-7 provide the parts outside the CDR3, is EAGVTQFPSHSVIEKGQTVTLRCDPISGHDNLYWYRRVMGKEIKFLLHFVKESKQDESGMPNNRFLAERTGGTYSTLKVQPAELEDSGVYFCASSRGNGGVYEQYFGPGTRLTVT.

This clonotype was observed once. This rearrangement joins TRBV7-6 to TRBJ2-5, with 7 bases aligning to TRBD2. The CDR3 is made up of 13 amino acids. The trim removed 4 bases at V and 5 bases at J, leaving 4 bases unmatched. Germline V CDR1 and CDR2: SGHVS, FNYEAQ. CDR3 loop: CASSWEGPETQYF. CDR3 DNA: TGTGCCAGCAGCTGGGAGGGCCCGGAGACCCAGTACTTC.

This clonotype has more than one count but fewer than ten. The V call is TRBV7-2, the J call TRBJ1-5; D is undetermined. This CDR3 has 15 residues. Germline V CDR1 and CDR2: SGHTA, FQGNSA. V lost 5 bases to trimming and J lost 2 bases, with 13 bases between them. CDR3 in amino acids: CASSPSDPRNQPQHF. The CDR3 bases are TGTGCCAGCAGCCCTTCGGACCCTCGCAATCAGCCCCAGCATTTT.

The chain is built from TRBV3-1 and TRBJ1-1; no definite D call. The CDR3 covers 13 residues. Germline CDR1 and CDR2: LGHDT and YNNKEL (reference sequence). The V end was cut by 0 bases, the J end by 2 bases, with 4 bases between. The CDR3 coding sequence is TGTGCCAGCAGCCAAGAGTTTAACACTGAAGCTTTCTTT. Protein sequence: CASSQEFNTEAFF. Based on the CDR3 plus reference TRBV3-1 and TRBJ1-1, the full variable domain is DTAVSQTPKYLVTQMGNDKSIKCEQNLGHDTMYWYKQDSKKFLKIMFSYNNKELIINETVPNRFSPKSPDKAHLNLHINSLELGDSAVYFCASSQEFNTEAFFGQGTRLTVV.

This clonotype was counted many times. The chain has TRBV7-9 and TRBJ1-1; D is perhaps TRBD1 (6 bases). Per germline, CDR1 SEHNR and CDR2 FQNEAQ (reference sequence). This CDR3 is built from 17 residues. V lost 6 bases and J lost 1, with 21 bases in between. CDR3 nucleotides: TGTGCCAGCAGGTCTGACAGTTGGGGGCAGCGGAACACTGAAGCTTTCTTT. It specifies CASRSDSWGQRNTEAFF.

The gene calls are TRBV18 and TRBJ1-6; D not resolved. The germline V and J ends were trimmed by 6 bases and 10 bases, with 19 bases remaining between them. Germline CDR1 is KGHSH and CDR2 is LQKENI. This CDR3 is 15 amino acids long. CDR3 sequence (DNA): TGTGCCAGCTCCCGACTCCCCCGGGGTAACTCACCCCTCCACTTT. The encoded protein is CASSRLPRGNSPLHF.

The gene calls are TRBV5-5 and TRBJ2-7; D is ambiguous. The V end lost 3 bases, the J end lost 1 base, and 8 bases lay between the germline ends. The CDR3 is made up of 13 amino acids. CDR1 is SGHKS and CDR2 is YYEKEE in the germline V gene (reference sequence). The CDR3 here is CASSYQVSYEQYV. In DNA, the CDR3 is TGTGCCAGCAGCTACCAGGTTTCCTACGAGCAGTACGTC.

J is TRBJ1-2 and V is TRBV9, with D perhaps matching TRBD1 (5 bases). CDR1 is SGDLS and CDR2 is YYNGEE in the germline V gene. This CDR3 comprises 19 residues. V lost 4 bases and J 6 bases, leaving 31 bases between the germline ends. The CDR3 DNA is TGTGCCAGCAGCCCCACATCGGGACCCGGTGACATGAGGTCTGATGGCTACACCTTC. It yields the protein CASSPTSGPGDMRSDGYTF.

This clonotype was detected ten times or more. This chain links TRBV6-5 with TRBJ2-5; TRBD1 aligns across 9 bases. V lost 2 bases and J lost 4; bases outside the gene matches: 5. The CDR3 is 15 residues long. CDR1 and CDR2 from the germline V gene are MNHEY and SVGAGI. The CDR3 reads CASSYATGGRETQYF. CDR3 in DNA: TGTGCCAGCAGTTACGCGACAGGGGGGAGAGAGACCCAGTACTTC.

Ten or more counts support this clonotype. V is TRBV5-1 and J is TRBJ2-2; no definite D call. This CDR3 region has 12 residues. Germline V gene lookup returns CDR1 SGHRS and CDR2 YFSETQ. V lost 5 bases and J 6 bases, leaving 8 bases between the germline ends. Here the CDR3 DNA reads TGCGCCAGCAGAGGTGGGGCCGGGGAGCTGTTTTTT. Translated, it gives CASRGGAGELFF.

The V gene is TRBV19, the J gene TRBJ2-1; possible D gene TRBD1, 6 bases. Trimming stripped 7 bases from V and 10 bases from J, with 20 bases between. The CDR3 is 14 amino acids. Germline V gene lookup returns CDR1 LNHDA and CDR2 SQIVND (reference sequence). Written as DNA, the CDR3 is TGTGCCAGTAAGCTTACACAGGGAGCTTACGAGCAGTTCTTC. Amino acids: CASKLTQGAYEQFF.

The J gene is TRBJ2-3, the V gene TRBV2, with unresolved D. V was clipped by 2 bases and J by 2 bases, with 11 bases between them. The germline CDR1 and CDR2 sequences are SNHLY and FYNNEI. This CDR3 region has 15 residues. The CDR3 DNA follows: TGTGCCAGCAGTGAACTCCAGCTATACACAGATACGCAGTATTTT. Translating it yields CASSELQLYTDTQYF.

In its sample, this clonotype was seen many times. This sequence joins TRBV12-3 or TRBV12-4 and TRBJ1-2, with D possibly being TRBD1 (6 bases). Trimming shortened V by 5 bases and J by 0 bases, and 7 bases separated the two germline ends. The CDR3 is 13 amino acids. CDR3 sequence: CASSGQTNYGYTF. In nucleotides, the CDR3 is TGTGCCAGCAGTGGACAGACTAACTATGGCTACACCTTC.

Ten or more counts support this clonotype. This rearrangement joins TRBV20-1 to TRBJ1-2, with no clear D. Germline assignment: CDR1 DFQATT and CDR2 SNEGSKA (reference sequence). The CDR3 is 14 residues long. V was shortened by 5 bases and J by 8 bases, with 21 bases between the two germline ends. The CDR3 DNA sequence: TGCAGTGCTGGCTTTCGGGCCGCTTTTAGAGGCTACACCTTC. Encoded protein: CSAGFRAAFRGYTF.

This clonotype has ten or more counts. This chain joins TRBV4-3 and TRBJ1-6; D is uncertain. Looked up from germline, CDR1 is LGHNA and CDR2 is YSLEER. This CDR3 spans 14 amino acids. V was pared by 0 bases and J by 6 bases, with 6 bases between. The DNA of the CDR3 is TGCGCCAGCAGCCAAGAAATCCGTAATTCACCCCTCCACTTT. It is translated as CASSQEIRNSPLHF.